The clone carrying this TCR beta chain has only a few counts. Its antigen remains unknown. This sample is part of a study of T cells after yellow fever vaccination. Looking at the study overall: Fractions containing few cells were prepared with SMART-Seq v4 Ultra Low Input.

The CDR3 extends over 15 amino acids. Trimming removed 1 base from V and 4 bases from J; junction bases left unmatched: 7. Per the germline V gene, CDR1 is SGHDT and CDR2 is YYEEEE. TCRdb passed the 5' RACE reads through MiXCR, listing each CDR3 protein once. In the table there are 400,000 or so distinct CDR3 sequences, 9.5% to 13% of which are singletons. Study-level findings and limits: Abundant bulk-population clonotypes could contaminate the FACS-sorted repertoires. Clonotypes appearing in both CD4 and CD8 compartments existed, and their share was small. Most primary-vaccination clones recurred post-booster (around 97% CD4, about 90% CD8).

The chain joins TRBV5-6 to TRBJ2-5; TRBD1 matches at 7 bases. The clonotype was recovered from a man between 18 and 35 years old who received the YFV17D yellow fever vaccine. The specimen comprised PBMCs, sampled on the day of the first yellow fever vaccination. CDR3 nucleotides: TGTGCCAGCAGCTTGTTTCTAACAGGGGTAGAGACCCAGTACTTC. Encoded protein: CASSLFLTGVETQYF.